This record covers a single TCR beta chain. The data are from a study of CD8+CD57+ T cells in acquired aplastic anemia. Turning to the study itself: Mean DNA quantity obtained from sorted CD4+ and CD8+ cells was about 3.2 ug.

The study profiled TCR beta VDJ and CDR3 using genomic DNA as template. TCRdb reprocessed the reads via MiXCR and lists one record per CDR3 protein. The sample consists of roughly 250,000 distinct CDR3 sequences, around 45% of them appearing once. All patients picked for sequencing had shown, by flow cytometry, an expansion of CD8+CD57+ cells. Patients were therapy-naive when their blood was sampled. The source is a human donor with aplastic anemia. Sequenced sample: sorted CD4+, CD8+, or CD8+CD57+ T cells (not recorded which) from PBMCs.

CDR3 in amino acids: CASSTPARGGYTF. CDR3 bases: TGTGCCAGCAGCACCCCAGCACGGGGCGGCTACACCTTC. The chain couples TRBV7-6 to TRBJ1-2, with D tentatively TRBD1 (5 bases). The germline CDR1 and CDR2 sequences are SGHVS and FNYEAQ. V lost 5 bases and J 8 bases, leaving 15 bases between the germline ends. The CDR3 covers 13 residues.